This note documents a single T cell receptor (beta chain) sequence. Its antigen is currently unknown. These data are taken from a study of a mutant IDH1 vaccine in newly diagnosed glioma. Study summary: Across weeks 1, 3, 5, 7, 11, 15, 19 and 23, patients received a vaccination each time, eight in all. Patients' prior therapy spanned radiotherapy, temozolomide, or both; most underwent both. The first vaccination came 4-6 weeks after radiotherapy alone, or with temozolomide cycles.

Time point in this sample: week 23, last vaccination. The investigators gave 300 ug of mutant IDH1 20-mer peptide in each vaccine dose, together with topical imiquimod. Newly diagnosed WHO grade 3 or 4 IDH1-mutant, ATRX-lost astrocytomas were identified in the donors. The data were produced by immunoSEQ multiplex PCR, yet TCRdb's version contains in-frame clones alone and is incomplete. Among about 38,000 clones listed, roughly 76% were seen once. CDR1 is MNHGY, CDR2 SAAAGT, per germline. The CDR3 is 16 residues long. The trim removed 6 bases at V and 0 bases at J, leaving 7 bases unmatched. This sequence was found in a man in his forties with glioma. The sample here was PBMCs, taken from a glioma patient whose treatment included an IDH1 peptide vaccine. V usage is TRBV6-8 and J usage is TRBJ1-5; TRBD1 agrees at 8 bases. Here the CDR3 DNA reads TGTGCCAGCAGGCCCCCCGGACAGGGTAGCAATCAGCCCCAGCATTTT. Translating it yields CASRPPGQGSNQPQHF.